The entry that follows covers one T cell receptor (beta chain) sequence. The antigen remains unidentified. The CDR3 totals 15 residues. Trimming took off 6 bases at V and 7 bases at J, with 21 bases between the two ends. Per germline, CDR1 MNHNS and CDR2 SASEGT. These data belong to a study of cytomegalovirus exposure and HLA in healthy donors. Study-level findings and limits: Segments of the TCR beta V type were, in most cases, productive about 90% or about 30% of the time in an earlier analysis. It was likely that a cluster of highly shared sequence variants was a sequencing artifact. Accurate predictions that matched the HLA-A and HLA-B alleles of most subjects were reportedly made from TCR beta sequences.

13 Jbeta primers and 60 Vbeta primers were used for the PCR. The table came from immunoSEQ multiplex PCR; TCRdb's copy has only in-frame clones and leaves some out. The data contain 150,000 or so clones, over 70% of them singletons. The chain joins TRBV6-1 to TRBJ1-2; perhaps TRBD1 as D (5 bases). The clonotype comes from a man aged 45-65 years in good health and CMV-seropositive. Sample: PBMCs. In DNA form, the CDR3 reads TGTGCCAGCAGACCTTGGGGGGAAGGGGCCGGTGGCTACACCTTC. It translates to CASRPWGEGAGGYTF.